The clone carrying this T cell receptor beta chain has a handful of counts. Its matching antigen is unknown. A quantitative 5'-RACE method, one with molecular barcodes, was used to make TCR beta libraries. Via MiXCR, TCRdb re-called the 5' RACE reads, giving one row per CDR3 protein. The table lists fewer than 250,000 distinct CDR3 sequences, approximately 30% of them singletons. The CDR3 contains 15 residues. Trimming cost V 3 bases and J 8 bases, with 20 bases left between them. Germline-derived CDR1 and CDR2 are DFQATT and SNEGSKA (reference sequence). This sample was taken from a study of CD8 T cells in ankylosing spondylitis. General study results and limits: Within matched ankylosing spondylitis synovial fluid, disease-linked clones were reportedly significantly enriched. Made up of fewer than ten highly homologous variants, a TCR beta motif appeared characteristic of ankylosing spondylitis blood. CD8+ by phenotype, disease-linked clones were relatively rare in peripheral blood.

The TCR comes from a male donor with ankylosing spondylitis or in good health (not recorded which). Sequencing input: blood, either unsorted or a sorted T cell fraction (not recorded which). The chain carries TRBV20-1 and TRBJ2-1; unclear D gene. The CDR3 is CSARRMDGFNDEQFF. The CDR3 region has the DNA TGCAGTGCTAGGCGTATGGACGGATTCAACGATGAGCAGTTCTTC.